The clone carrying this T cell receptor beta chain was detected only a few times. Its target is not known. The data are from a study of neurological immune-mediated disorders. 5'RACE with 10-nucleotide random UMIs produced the cDNA. Via MiXCR, TCRdb re-called the 5' RACE reads, giving one row per CDR3 protein. The sample lists 87,000 or so distinct CDR3 sequences; roughly 3.5% were seen once. General study findings and limits: Phylogenetic grouping assigned the repertoires of 18 of 34 multiple sclerosis patients to a single related-CDR3 cluster, representing a possible signature. Neither clinical nor MRI features showed any association with the multiple sclerosis repertoire cluster, and the authors stated that larger cohorts are needed.

Germline V lookup: CDR1 MNHNS, CDR2 SASEGT. The ends were cut back, 4 bases at V and 0 bases at J, with 13 bases in the middle. The length of the CDR3 is 16 residues. The TCR was taken from a woman aged 18-29 years with multiple sclerosis. The chain is built from TRBV6-1 and TRBJ2-1, with D perhaps matching TRBD1 (6 bases). The specimen was PBMCs. Here the CDR3 DNA reads TGTGCCAGCAGTGCCCCCAGGGGAAGCTCCTACAATGAGCAGTTCTTC. This translates into CASSAPRGSSYNEQFF.